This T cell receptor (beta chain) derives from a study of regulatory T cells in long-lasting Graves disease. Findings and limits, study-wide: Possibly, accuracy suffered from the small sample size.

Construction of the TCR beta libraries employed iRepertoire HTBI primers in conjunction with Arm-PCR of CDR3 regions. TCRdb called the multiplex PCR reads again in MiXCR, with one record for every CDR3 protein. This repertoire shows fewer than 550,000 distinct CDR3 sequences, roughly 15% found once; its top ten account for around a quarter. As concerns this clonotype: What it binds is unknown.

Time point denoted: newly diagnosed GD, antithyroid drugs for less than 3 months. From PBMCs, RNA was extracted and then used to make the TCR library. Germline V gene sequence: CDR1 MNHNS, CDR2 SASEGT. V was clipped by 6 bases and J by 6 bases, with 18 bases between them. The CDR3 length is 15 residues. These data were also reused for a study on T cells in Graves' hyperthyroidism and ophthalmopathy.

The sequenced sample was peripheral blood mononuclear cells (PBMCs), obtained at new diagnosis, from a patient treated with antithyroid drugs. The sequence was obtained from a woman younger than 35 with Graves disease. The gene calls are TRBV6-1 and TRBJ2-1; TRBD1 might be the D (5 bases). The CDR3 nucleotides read TGTGCCAGCAGATTCAGGGTCGGTAGAGTCAATGAGCAGTTCTTC. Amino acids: CASRFRVGRVNEQFF.